This TCR beta chain was captured in a study of neurological immune-mediated disorders. Whole-study findings and limits: Because no CDR3 amino acid sequences were shared across subjects by expanded clones, private repertoires were suggested in all groups.

This clonotype was seen at least ten times. No antigen is known for it. The sorted libraries were made from about a million CD4+ or CD8+ T cells. This CDR3 region has 14 residues. CDR1 KGHSH and CDR2 LQKENI come from the germline V gene. The J segment lost 4 bases and the V segment lost 3 bases, leaving 5 bases of the junction unmatched. 5'RACE generated cDNA with 10-nucleotide random UMIs. One entry per CDR3 protein, called by TCRdb with MiXCR from the 5' RACE reads. The data contain fewer than 11,000 distinct CDR3 sequences, under 25% of them singletons. The sample consisted of CD8+ T cells from blood. The TCR originated in a woman aged 60-75 years with HTLV-1-associated myelopathy (HAM/TSP). The gene calls are TRBV18 and TRBJ1-2, with TRBD1 identical over 7 bases. The CDR3 DNA sequence: TGTGCCAGCTCACCGCCGGACAGGCTCTATGGCTACACCTTC. Translating it yields CASSPPDRLYGYTF.